These T cell receptor beta chains were read from a single sample in a study of blood T cell repertoires in COVID-19. TCRdb's copy holds only in-frame clones and misses some; the assay was immunoSEQ multiplex PCR. Among under 200,000 clones listed, over 70% were seen once. The source material was PBMCs or T cells enriched from blood (not recorded which). Source of these receptors: a woman in her forties with acute COVID-19. Both conserved end residues are part of each CDR3. The D gene is left open where the match is weak. Clone size is shown for a subset of rows, as once, few, many or a class of expanded clone.

size,V,length,D,J,DNA,CDR3
-,TRBV6-5,14,-,TRBJ1-2,TGTGCCAGCAGTTACCCTGGGAGGCATGATGACTACACCTTC,CASSYPGRHDDYTF
-,TRBV7-9,16,TRBD1,TRBJ1-3,TGTGCCAGCAGCTTAACAGGGGGCGCGATAGGAAACACCATATATTTT,CASSLTGGAIGNTIYF
-,TRBV11-3,17,TRBD2,TRBJ2-1,TGTGCCAGCAGCTTAGCGGGACGGGAGGCCACGAGGAATGAGCAGTTCTTC,CASSLAGREATRNEQFF
-,TRBV14,12,-,TRBJ2-5,TGTGCCAGCGGAGCTAGTGGGGAGACCCAGTACTTC,CASGASGETQYF
few,TRBV7-8,15,TRBD2,TRBJ2-3,TGTGCCAGCAGCTTGGGACTAGCCCCAAGGGATACGCAGTATTTT,CASSLGLAPRDTQYF
-,TRBV11-2,14,-,TRBJ1-1,TGTGCCAGCAGCTTCAGGGTATCTAACGAGGAAGCTTTCTTT,CASSFRVSNEEAFF
-,TRBV19,17,-,TRBJ2-1,TGTGCCAGTAGTTTTGCTGGGCGGGATCCTACCTACAATGAGCAGTTCTTC,CASSFAGRDPTYNEQFF
-,TRBV4-1,15,TRBD1,TRBJ1-5,TGCCCCCCCAGCCCCCAGGGGGGTCTGAATCAGCCCCAGCATTTT,CPPSPQGGLNQPQHF
-,TRBV12-3/TRBV12-4,13,-,TRBJ2-3,TGTGCCAGCAGCCGCTCACAGGGCGAGACGCAGTATTTT,CASSRSQGETQYF
-,TRBV4-1,15,-,TRBJ1-5,TGCGCCAGCAGCCAAGACCGGTATAGCAATCAGCCCCAGCATTTT,CASSQDRYSNQPQHF
-,TRBV30,13,-,TRBJ1-2,TGTGCCTGGAGTCCAAACTCAGGTTATGGCTACACCTTC,CAWSPNSGYGYTF
-,TRBV5-1,16,TRBD2,TRBJ2-2,TGCGCCAGCAGCTTCAGACTAGCGGAGAACACCGGGGAGCTGTTTTTT,CASSFRLAENTGELFF
-,TRBV11-2,15,TRBD2,TRBJ2-5,TGTGCCAGCAGCTGGGACTACTGGGGGCAAGAGACCCAGTACTTC,CASSWDYWGQETQYF
-,TRBV5-4,15,-,TRBJ1-6,TGTGCCAGCAGCCTCTCGGGGGGGTATAATTCACCCCTCCACTTT,CASSLSGGYNSPLHF
-,TRBV10-3,14,-,TRBJ2-5,TGTGCCATCAGTGACCTCGGGGAAAAAGAGACCCAGTACTTC,CAISDLGEKETQYF
-,TRBV5-1,14,-,TRBJ2-5,TGCGCCAGCAGCGTGGAAGGGAGGAGGGAGACCCAGTACTTC,CASSVEGRRETQYF
-,TRBV29-1,13,TRBD1,TRBJ1-2,TGCAGCGGTCTTAAAGGACAGGGGCGAGGCTACACCTTC,CSGLKGQGRGYTF
-,TRBV6-4,14,TRBD2,TRBJ2-1,TGTGCCAGCTCCCTAGCGGGAGTACCCAATGAGCAGTTCTTC,CASSLAGVPNEQFF
once,TRBV7-6,14,-,TRBJ2-2,TGTGCCAGCAGCTCGACTAGATACCCCGGGGAGCTGTTTTTT,CASSSTRYPGELFF
-,TRBV3-1/TRBV3-2,19,-,TRBJ1-4,TGTGCCAGCAGCCAAGATCCGACGGACACCCGTGCAACTAATGAAAAACTGTTTTTT,CASSQDPTDTRATNEKLFF
-,TRBV19,15,TRBD2,TRBJ2-5,TGTGCCAGTAGTACGGGACTAGCGGGAGGAGAGACCCAGTACTTC,CASSTGLAGGETQYF
few,TRBV19,14,-,TRBJ1-1,TGTGCCAGTAGTATGCAGTCGTCAAGTCGATACGCTTTCTTT,CASSMQSSSRYAFF
once,TRBV6-4,15,TRBD1,TRBJ1-1,TGTGCCAGCAGCGCTGAAGGGACAGGGGAGGCTGAAGCTTTCTTT,CASSAEGTGEAEAFF
once,TRBV6-6,12,-,TRBJ1-1,TGTGCCAGCAGTGTTTCAAACACTGAAGCTTTCTTT,CASSVSNTEAFF
-,TRBV3-1/TRBV3-2,14,-,TRBJ2-7,TGTGCCAGCAGCCATACGGGACTCGTCTACGAGCAGTACTTC,CASSHTGLVYEQYF
-,TRBV19,12,TRBD1,TRBJ1-2,TGTGCCAGTAATAGGACAGGGGGAGGCTACACCTTC,CASNRTGGGYTF
-,TRBV12-3/TRBV12-4,13,TRBD2,TRBJ2-1,TGTGCCAGCACCGGGACTAGCAACAATGAGCAGTTCTTC,CASTGTSNNEQFF
-,TRBV2,15,-,TRBJ2-1,TGTGCCAGCAGTGAAGTGGGGACCAGGGGTCGTGAGCAGTTCTTC,CASSEVGTRGREQFF
-,TRBV28,18,TRBD2,TRBJ2-1,TGTGCCAGCAGTTTATACGTCACGGGACTAGCGGGTGACAATGAGCAGTTCTTC,CASSLYVTGLAGDNEQFF
-,TRBV19,13,-,TRBJ1-2,TGTGCCAGTAGTATATCGGGGGAAGGTGGCTACACCTTC,CASSISGEGGYTF
-,TRBV28,16,-,TRBJ2-3,TGTGCCAGCAGTCCCAGGAGGGGGCTAGGAGGAGATACGCAGTATTTT,CASSPRRGLGGDTQYF
once,TRBV15,14,TRBD1,TRBJ2-7,TGTGCCACCAGCAGAGGAGGGACAGATCACGAGCAGTACTTC,CATSRGGTDHEQYF
-,TRBV2,14,-,TRBJ1-1,TGTGCCAGCAGTGATGAGTTGGGAGACACTGAAGCTTTCTTT,CASSDELGDTEAFF
-,TRBV5-1,17,TRBD2,TRBJ2-5,TGCGCCAGCAGCTTGGCCCCTGGGGCGGGAGAGCGGGAGACCCAGTACTTC,CASSLAPGAGERETQYF
-,TRBV7-8,17,TRBD1,TRBJ1-1,TGTGCCAGCAGCTCCTCCGGGACAGGGGGCCTTAACACTGAAGCTTTCTTT,CASSSSGTGGLNTEAFF
once,TRBV12-5,16,-,TRBJ2-1,TGTGCTAGTGGTCAACCTTCGGGGTCCCCTCGGAATGAGCAGTTCTTC,CASGQPSGSPRNEQFF
once,TRBV29-1,16,-,TRBJ2-3,TGCAGCGTCGAAACACGACTGGCCTCGAACACAGATACGCAGTATTTT,CSVETRLASNTDTQYF
-,TRBV30,15,TRBD2,TRBJ2-1,TGTGCCTGGAATCGAGTAGCGGGAGGAGCAAATGAGCAGTTCTTC,CAWNRVAGGANEQFF
-,TRBV3-1/TRBV3-2,15,-,TRBJ1-3,TGTGCCAGCAGCGCAATGAGGGACACAAGAAACACCATATATTTT,CASSAMRDTRNTIYF
few,TRBV20-1,11,-,TRBJ1-1,TGCAGTGCTAGTCAGGAGGCTGAAGCTTTCTTT,CSASQEAEAFF
-,TRBV25-1,14,-,TRBJ1-5,TGTGCCACCTCGGACTCAGGGGGCAATCAGCCCCAGCATTTT,CATSDSGGNQPQHF
-,TRBV5-5,15,TRBD2,TRBJ2-3,TGTGCCAGCAGCGCCGGAGCGGGGTACACAGATACGCAGTATTTT,CASSAGAGYTDTQYF
-,TRBV6-5,14,TRBD1,TRBJ1-2,TGTGCCAGCAGTTGGACAGGGGGGCGAAATGGCTACACCTTC,CASSWTGGRNGYTF
-,TRBV6-2/TRBV6-3,17,TRBD2,TRBJ2-1,TGTGCCAGCAGTTACCTAGCGGGAGGGCCTATGGACAATGAGCAGTTCTTC,CASSYLAGGPMDNEQFF
-,TRBV4-1,18,TRBD1,TRBJ1-2,TGCGCCAGCAGCCATGCTTACCCCGGACAGGGTGGGAACTATGGCTACACCTTC,CASSHAYPGQGGNYGYTF
-,TRBV12-3/TRBV12-4,13,-,TRBJ1-2,TGTGCCAGCAGTTTTCTCCCCGCGTATGGCTACACCTTC,CASSFLPAYGYTF
-,TRBV11-2,16,-,TRBJ2-5,TGTGCCAGCAGCTTAGGTGGAGCCGGTCGGCAAGAGACCCAGTACTTC,CASSLGGAGRQETQYF
-,TRBV5-1,15,-,TRBJ1-1,TGCGCCAGCAGCCTGGATCCAGGGTCGAACACTGAAGCTTTCTTT,CASSLDPGSNTEAFF
-,TRBV19,15,TRBD1,TRBJ2-2,TGTGCCAGTAGTTCACGGACAGGGGACACCGGGGAGCTGTTTTTT,CASSSRTGDTGELFF
-,TRBV24-1,16,TRBD2,TRBJ2-5,TGTGCCACCAGTGATGCTGGACTAGCGGGAGAAGAGACCCAGTACTTC,CATSDAGLAGEETQYF
-,TRBV5-5,17,-,TRBJ1-2,TGTGCCAGCAGCTGGGATACTTATACGACAGATAACTATGGCTACACCTTC,CASSWDTYTTDNYGYTF
-,TRBV7-9,15,TRBD1,TRBJ2-1,TGTGCCAGCAGCTCACCGGGACAGCCTTACAATGAGCAGTTCTTC,CASSSPGQPYNEQFF
once,TRBV9,18,TRBD1,TRBJ1-4,TGTGCCAGCAGCCCAAGTACGGGACAGGGGACCACTAATGAAAAACTGTTTTTT,CASSPSTGQGTTNEKLFF
-,TRBV2,13,-,TRBJ2-5,TGTGCCAGCAGTGGGCCTTCTCAAGAGACCCAGTACTTC,CASSGPSQETQYF
-,TRBV19,13,TRBD1,TRBJ1-2,TGTGCCAGTCTCAGGGGGCATCGGTATGGCTACACCTTC,CASLRGHRYGYTF
-,TRBV24-1,17,-,TRBJ2-1,TGTGCCACCAGTGACCCGCGGCCGGGACAATTATACAATGAGCAGTTCTTC,CATSDPRPGQLYNEQFF
-,TRBV18,16,TRBD2,TRBJ2-2,TGTGCCAGCTCACGAGCCGGGACTAGCGGGACCGGGGAGCTGTTTTTT,CASSRAGTSGTGELFF
-,TRBV11-2,15,TRBD2,TRBJ2-5,TGTGCCAGCAGCTTAGCAGGGACTAGCCCCGAGACCCAGTACTTC,CASSLAGTSPETQYF
-,TRBV2,14,TRBD1,TRBJ1-5,TGTGCCAGCAGTGGGACAGGGGGGAATCAGCCCCAGCATTTT,CASSGTGGNQPQHF